One and the same sample provided the 25 T cell receptor beta chains below, sequenced in a study of T cells in localized non-small cell lung cancer. This table comes from immunoSEQ multiplex PCR, and its TCRdb copy is limited to in-frame clones, with some not included. In the table there are 60,000 or so clones, roughly four fifths of which are singletons. The sequencing used PBMCs, collected before any cancer treatment. These TCRs come from a man aged 40 to 70 with stage II lung adenocarcinoma.

As regards this clone: A much larger clone lies one base from this, so it may be a read error. This rearrangement joins TRBV11-2 to TRBJ1-5; D is uncertain. Germline assignment: CDR1 SGHAT and CDR2 FQNNGV. The CDR3 extends over 13 amino acids. The V gene lost 2 bases and the J gene lost 0 bases, with 2 bases spanning the gap. The CDR3 nucleotides are TGTGCCAGCAGCTTAAATAGCAATCAGCCCCAGCATTTT. Translating gives CASSLNSNQPQHF.

The genes are TRBV4-3 and TRBJ1-4; the D is unclear. V was shortened by 5 bases and J by 7 bases, with 17 bases between the two germline ends. Per germline, CDR1 LGHNA and CDR2 YSLEER. This CDR3 is built from 15 residues. CDR3 sequence reads: CASSGIHGDFEKLFF. The CDR3 nucleotides read TGCGCCAGCAGCGGAATACACGGTGACTTTGAAAAACTGTTTTTT.

The chain joins TRBV19 to TRBJ1-2; D remains unclear. The V gene lost 7 bases and the J gene lost 13 bases, with 22 bases spanning the gap. CDR1 and CDR2 (germline): LNHDA, SQIVND (reference sequence). The CDR3 contains 13 residues. Here the CDR3 reads CASILGQGPGLTF. The CDR3 DNA reads as TGTGCCAGTATTCTAGGGCAAGGCCCTGGGCTCACCTTC. The full variable domain, with the rest looked up from reference TRBV19 and TRBJ1-2, is DGGITQSPKYLFRKEGQNVTLSCEQNLNHDAMYWYRQDPGQGLRLIYYSQIVNDFQKGDIAEGYSVSREKKESFPLTVTSAQKNPTAFYLCASILGQGPGLTFGSGTRLTVV.

CDR3 DNA sequence: TGCAGCGTTGAAGGCGACACCTATGGCTACACCTTC. This gives the protein CSVEGDTYGYTF. The chain carries TRBV29-1 and TRBJ1-2; unclear D gene. Germline-derived CDR1 and CDR2 are SQVTM and ANQGSEA. This CDR3 comprises 12 residues. The ends were cut back, 1 base at V and 4 bases at J, with 7 bases in the middle.

The chain joins TRBV7-9 to TRBJ2-7, with a weak D call TRBD2 (5 bases). Germline CDR1 reads SEHNR; CDR2 reads FQNEAQ (reference sequence). The CDR3 length is 14 residues. Between the trimmed V and J ends, which lost 5 bases and 3 bases, there was a span of 14 bases. Written as DNA, the CDR3 is TGTGCCAGCAGCGACCATATGGGAGTCTACGAGCAGTACTTC. It codes for CASSDHMGVYEQYF.

J is TRBJ2-7 and V is TRBV7-2, with no clear D. V gave up 5 bases and J gave up 3 bases, with 11 bases separating them. The CDR3 totals 13 residues. Germline-derived CDR1 and CDR2 are SGHTA and FQGNSA. The CDR3: CASSGQVGYEQYF. The CDR3 nucleotides read TGTGCCAGCAGCGGTCAGGTCGGCTACGAGCAGTACTTC.

This clone has a handful of counts. V usage is TRBV19 and J usage is TRBJ2-7; 8 bases map to TRBD1. V trimming: 5 bases; J trimming: 0 bases; junction bases outside the gene matches: 6. The CDR3 sequence is 15 residues long. CDR1 is LNHDA, CDR2 SQIVND, per germline (reference sequence). CDR3 nucleotide sequence: TGTGCCAGTAGTGAGGGACAGGTGACCTCCTACGAGCAGTACTTC. Amino acid sequence: CASSEGQVTSYEQYF.

The chain is built from TRBV7-2 and TRBJ2-5; D unclear. The V and J ends lost 4 bases and 6 bases respectively, with 6 bases between them. CDR1 SGHTA and CDR2 FQGNSA come from the germline V gene. The CDR3 has 11 amino acids. The CDR3 protein is CASSSFQTQYF. The DNA for the CDR3 is TGTGCCAGCAGCTCCTTCCAGACCCAGTACTTC.

The gene calls are TRBV9 and TRBJ2-1, with D possibly being TRBD2 (5 bases). V shed 0 bases and J shed 9 bases, with 13 bases lying between them. This CDR3 region has 14 residues. CDR1 is SGDLS and CDR2 is YYNGEE in the germline V gene. CDR3 protein: CASSVGWESGEQFF. Here the CDR3 DNA reads TGTGCCAGCAGCGTAGGATGGGAGTCGGGTGAGCAGTTCTTC.

CDR3 amino acids: CASSPALQGAKGGEAFF. CDR3 DNA: TGTGCCAGCTCACCTGCCCTACAGGGGGCGAAGGGCGGTGAAGCTTTCTTT. V is TRBV18 and J is TRBJ1-1; TRBD1 aligns across 9 bases. The V gene's germline CDR1 is KGHSH and CDR2 LQKENI. The CDR3 is made up of 17 amino acids. The ends lost 3 bases at V and 7 bases at J; junction bases unmatched: 15. The full variable domain, its missing parts supplied by reference TRBV18 and TRBJ1-1, is NAGVMQNPRHLVRRRGQEARLRCSPMKGHSHVYWYRQLPEEGLKFMVYLQKENIIDESGMPKERFSAEFPKEGPSILRIQQVVRGDSAAYFCASSPALQGAKGGEAFFGQGTRLTVV.

This chain links TRBV5-1 with TRBJ1-4, with a weak D call TRBD1 (6 bases). CDR3 size: 14 residues. In germline, CDR1 is SGHRS, CDR2 YFSETQ. The V and J ends lost 1 base and 6 bases respectively, with 10 bases between them. In nucleotides, the CDR3 is TGCGCCAGCAGCTTGAGGGGGTCGGATGAAAAACTGTTTTTT. It specifies CASSLRGSDEKLFF.

The chain uses TRBV6-1 and TRBJ2-1, with TRBD1 matching over 7 bases. V shed 4 bases, J shed 4 bases, and the junction held 10 bases outside the gene matches. Germline lookup yields CDR1 MNHNS and CDR2 SASEGT. The CDR3 sequence is 16 residues long. Here the CDR3 DNA reads TGTGCCAGCAGTGGCGGCTACAGGGGTGCTTACAATGAGCAGTTCTTC. Its protein is CASSGGYRGAYNEQFF.

The V and J genes are TRBV4-3 and TRBJ1-2; a weak D match, TRBD1 (5 bases). Per germline, CDR1 LGHNA and CDR2 YSLEER. This CDR3 is built from 15 residues. Trimming shortened V by 0 bases and J by 4 bases, and 12 bases separated the two germline ends. This CDR3 reads CASSQDTGRGYGYTF. In nucleotides, the CDR3 is TGCGCCAGCAGCCAAGATACAGGACGCGGCTATGGCTACACCTTC.

The genes are TRBV7-8 and TRBJ2-6; 7 bases are shared with TRBD2. CDR3 length equals 16 residues. Trimming at V came to 0 bases and at J to 2 bases, leaving 1 base not matched to a gene. Per germline, CDR1 SGHVS and CDR2 FQNEAQ. CDR3 coding DNA: TGTGCCAGCAGCTTAGCCGGGACTACTGGGGCCAACGTCCTGACTTTC. It translates to CASSLAGTTGANVLTF.

CDR3 DNA: TGCAGCGTTGCCCCGACTAGCGGGACCCAAGAGACCCAGTACTTC. This gives the protein CSVAPTSGTQETQYF. The rearrangement uses TRBV29-1 and TRBJ2-5; 11 bases are shared with TRBD2. Germline CDR1 reads SQVTM; CDR2 reads ANQGSEA. Trimming took 4 bases from V and 1 from J; bases not matched to a gene: 5. The CDR3 runs 15 residues.

V is TRBV6-5 and J is TRBJ2-7; D remains unclear. In germline, CDR1 is MNHEY, CDR2 SVGAGI. V was cut by 6 bases and J by 2 bases, with 14 bases left in between. The CDR3 totals 14 residues. The CDR3 spells CASRVVGGAYEQYF. CDR3 bases: TGTGCCAGCAGGGTAGTAGGCGGAGCCTACGAGCAGTACTTC.

The chain is built from TRBV19 and TRBJ2-1; D not resolved. CDR3 length: 15 residues. V lost 3 bases and J lost 1, with 10 bases in between. Germline CDR1 and CDR2: LNHDA and SQIVND (reference sequence). CDR3 in amino acids: CASSIRHQSYNEQFF. CDR3 bases: TGTGCCAGTAGTATCAGACACCAATCCTACAATGAGCAGTTCTTC.

This chain links TRBV5-8 with TRBJ2-1, with TRBD1 identical over 10 bases. V shed 4 bases and J 6 bases; nucleotides not matched to a gene: 7. This CDR3 comprises 15 residues. Germline V gene lookup returns CDR1 SGHTS and CDR2 YDEGEE. DNA for the CDR3: TGTGCCAGCAGCGTGGGACAGGGGAGAATCAATGAGCAGTTCTTC. Its translation is CASSVGQGRINEQFF.

The chain uses TRBV2 and TRBJ1-5; D ambiguous. The V gene lost 2 bases and the J gene lost 0 bases, with 8 bases spanning the gap. Germline CDR1 and CDR2: SNHLY and FYNNEI. The CDR3 loop spans 15 amino acids. CDR3 coding DNA: TGTGCCAGCAGTGAAAGGGTTTATAGCAATCAGCCCCAGCATTTT. Protein: CASSERVYSNQPQHF.

V gene TRBV29-1 combines with J gene TRBJ2-3; D possibly corresponds to TRBD1 (6 bases). Germline values: CDR1 SQVTM, CDR2 ANQGSEA. This CDR3 is built from 13 residues. The germline V and J ends were trimmed by 5 bases and 1 base, with 10 bases remaining between them. The CDR3 protein is CSVWSGGTDTQYF. CDR3 DNA: TGCAGCGTTTGGTCAGGGGGCACAGATACGCAGTATTTT.

The rearrangement joins TRBV19 to TRBJ1-1; D not certain. The CDR3 runs to 15 residues. Germline V gives CDR1 LNHDA, CDR2 SQIVND (reference sequence). The ends were cut back, 2 bases at V and 5 bases at J, with 15 bases in the middle. CDR3 DNA: TGTGCCAGTAGTATAAATGACGGCCTACAGACTGAAGCTTTCTTT. Protein: CASSINDGLQTEAFF.

The chain has TRBV5-1 and TRBJ2-7; TRBD1 might be the D (5 bases). The CDR3 runs to 14 residues. Germline values: CDR1 SGHRS, CDR2 YFSETQ. Trimming took 5 bases from V and 0 from J, leaving 12 bases between them. The CDR3 spells CASSFDRTSYEQYF. The DNA for the CDR3 is TGCGCCAGCAGTTTTGACAGAACCTCCTACGAGCAGTACTTC.

The chain joins TRBV30 to TRBJ1-1; D is uncertain. The CDR3 is 11 residues long. V shed 8 bases and J shed 8 bases, with 15 bases lying between them. The germline CDR1 and CDR2 sequences are GTSNPN and SVGIG (reference sequence). CDR3 DNA: TGTGCCCGACTCGGACTAGGGGAAGCTTTCTTT. This translates into CARLGLGEAFF.

This sequence joins TRBV5-1 and TRBJ2-1; 7 nucleotides align to TRBD2. The CDR3 totals 16 residues. Unmatched junction bases numbered 5, after V lost 2 bases and J lost 0 bases. CDR1 SGHRS and CDR2 YFSETQ come from the germline V gene. CDR3 sequence: CASSLLASGSYNEQFF. The CDR3 DNA follows: TGCGCCAGCAGCTTACTGGCTAGCGGCTCCTACAATGAGCAGTTCTTC.

The chain employs TRBV6-5 and TRBJ1-2; D perhaps matches TRBD1 (5 bases). The CDR3 is 15 amino acids. V dropped 5 bases and J dropped 1 base, with 14 bases sitting between them. CDR1 is MNHEY, CDR2 SVGAGI, per germline. In DNA form, the CDR3 reads TGTGCCAGCAGTCAGACAGACGCCTATAACTATGGCTACACCTTC. Amino acid sequence: CASSQTDAYNYGYTF.